This T cell receptor beta chain was captured in a study of technical replicates of blood from a few donors. The germline V gene encodes CDR1 MGHRA and CDR2 YSYEKL. This CDR3 contains 16 residues. Losses at the gene ends were 2 bases for V and 4 bases for J; bases not matched to a gene: 8. Sequenced by immunoSEQ multiplex PCR; TCRdb stores in-frame clones only, minus some. The sample carries some 68,000 clones, 95% recorded once. The sequenced material came from T cells isolated from PBMCs. This receptor was taken from a human donor in good health. The chain is built from TRBV4-1 and TRBJ1-2; 9 positions agree with TRBD1. CDR3 sequence reads: CASSQPKQGAGYGYTF. The CDR3 DNA reads TGCGCCAGCAGCCAACCGAAACAGGGGGCCGGCTATGGCTACACCTTC.